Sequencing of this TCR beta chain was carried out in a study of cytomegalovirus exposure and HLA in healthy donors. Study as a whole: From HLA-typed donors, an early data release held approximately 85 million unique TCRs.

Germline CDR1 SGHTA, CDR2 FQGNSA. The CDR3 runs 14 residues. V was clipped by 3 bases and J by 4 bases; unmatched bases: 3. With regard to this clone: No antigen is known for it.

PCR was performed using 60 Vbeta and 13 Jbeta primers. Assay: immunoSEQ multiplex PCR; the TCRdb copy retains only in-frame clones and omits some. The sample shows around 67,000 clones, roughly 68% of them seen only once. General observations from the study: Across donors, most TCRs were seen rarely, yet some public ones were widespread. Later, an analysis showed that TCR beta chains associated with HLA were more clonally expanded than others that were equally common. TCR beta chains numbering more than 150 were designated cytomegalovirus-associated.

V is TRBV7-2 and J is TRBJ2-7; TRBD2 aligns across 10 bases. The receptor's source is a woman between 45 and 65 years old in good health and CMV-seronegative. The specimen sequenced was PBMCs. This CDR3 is CASSFRTSGYEQYF. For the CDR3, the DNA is TGTGCCAGCAGCTTCCGGACTAGCGGTTACGAGCAGTACTTC.